The 23 T cell receptor beta chains below all came from one sample that was sequenced in a study of cytomegalovirus exposure and HLA in healthy donors. The PCR was carried out with 60 Vbeta primers and 13 Jbeta primers. The method was immunoSEQ multiplex PCR; TCRdb's version includes in-frame clones alone and lacks a portion of them. Among 98,000 or so clones listed, 76% were seen once. Sequencing was carried out using PBMCs. The receptors shown here come from a middle-aged man in good health and CMV-seronegative.

V and J are TRBV28 and TRBJ1-1; unclear D gene. The CDR3 has 12 residues. Germline assignment: CDR1 MDHEN and CDR2 SYDVKM. V shed 3 bases and J shed 8 bases, with 10 bases lying between them. The CDR3 bases are TGTGCCAGCAGTTTCCCTCAGCGAGAAGCTTTCTTT. The encoded protein is CASSFPQREAFF.

This clone was recorded only once. CDR3 amino acids: CASSEGGDRRLHQPQHF. CDR3 nucleotides: TGTGCCAGCAGTGAAGGAGGGGACAGGAGGCTGCATCAGCCCCAGCATTTT. The chain recombines TRBV6-1 with TRBJ1-5; 8 bases match TRBD1. The length of the CDR3 is 17 residues. Losses at the gene ends were 1 base for V and 5 bases for J; bases not matched to a gene: 10. The V gene's germline CDR1 is MNHNS and CDR2 SASEGT.

The chain employs TRBV11-2 and TRBJ2-2; tentatively, D is TRBD2 (7 bases). This CDR3 is built from 15 residues. V was pared by 2 bases and J by 7 bases, with 14 bases between. CDR1 SGHAT and CDR2 FQNNGV come from the germline V gene. This CDR3 reads CASSLTGGLIGELFF. The CDR3 DNA follows: TGTGCCAGCAGCTTAACGGGGGGCCTTATCGGGGAGCTGTTTTTT. Looking up the rest from reference TRBV11-2 and TRBJ2-2 gives the full variable domain: EAGVAQSPRYKIIEKRQSVAFWCNPISGHATLYWYQQILGQGPKLLIQFQNNGVVDDSQLPKDRFSAERLKGVDSTLKIQPAKLEDSAVYLCASSLTGGLIGELFFGEGSRLTVL.

V usage is TRBV5-1 and J usage is TRBJ2-7, with D uncertain. In germline, CDR1 is SGHRS, CDR2 YFSETQ. This CDR3 has 13 residues. The ends were cut back, 5 bases at V and 0 bases at J, with 9 bases in the middle. The CDR3 is CASRAPSSYEQYF. The CDR3 nucleotides are TGCGCCAGCAGGGCCCCCAGCTCCTACGAGCAGTACTTC.

The CDR3 DNA reads TGTGCCAGCACCCTGGGGGCGGTCAATGATGAAAAACTGTTTTTT. Translated: CASTLGAVNDEKLFF. The chain is built from TRBV28 and TRBJ1-4, with D tentatively TRBD1 (6 bases). Germline V gene lookup returns CDR1 MDHEN and CDR2 SYDVKM. V lost 7 bases to trimming and J lost 6 bases, with 18 bases between them. The CDR3 has 15 amino acids.

The rearrangement links TRBV28 to TRBJ1-2; TRBD1 is a possible D gene (6 bases). The CDR3 sequence is 13 residues long. The germline V gene has CDR1 MDHEN and CDR2 SYDVKM. The V and J ends lost 7 bases and 7 bases respectively, with 16 bases between them. For the CDR3, the DNA is TGTGCCAGCAACAGGGAACCATGGGGTGGCTACACCTTC. This codes for CASNREPWGGYTF.

V usage is TRBV28 and J usage is TRBJ1-2, with D perhaps matching TRBD1 (5 bases). CDR3 length: 15 residues. Germline V gene lookup returns CDR1 MDHEN and CDR2 SYDVKM. The V end was cut by 5 bases, the J end by 8 bases, with 21 bases between. The DNA for the CDR3 is TGTGCCAGCAGTACCGGGGGACCGTTTTTTCGGGGCTACACCTTC. Protein sequence: CASSTGGPFFRGYTF.

V gene TRBV28 combines with J gene TRBJ1-4, with 10 bases fitting TRBD1. Per germline, CDR1 MDHEN and CDR2 SYDVKM. The CDR3 runs 14 residues. V shed 4 bases and J 5 bases; nucleotides not matched to a gene: 1. CDR3 residues: CASSWDRGNEKLFF. CDR3 in DNA: TGTGCCAGCAGTTGGGACAGGGGAAATGAAAAACTGTTTTTT.

This clone turned up a few times. The chain combines TRBV4-3 with TRBJ2-3; D is undetermined. The CDR3 sequence is 14 residues long. V gave up 8 bases and J gave up 0 bases, with 12 bases separating them. Germline V gene lookup returns CDR1 LGHNA and CDR2 YSLEER. CDR3 nucleotide sequence: TGCGCCAGCCCCAAGAAGGAGAGCACAGATACGCAGTATTTT. Protein sequence: CASPKKESTDTQYF.

The chain links TRBV4-3 to TRBJ1-4; 9 bases are shared with TRBD1. J lost 8 bases, V lost 3 bases, and 7 bases had no gene match. CDR1 is LGHNA, CDR2 YSLEER, per germline. The CDR3 runs to 15 residues. Here the CDR3 reads CASSHDGQGPEKLFF. In DNA, the CDR3 is TGCGCCAGCAGCCACGACGGACAGGGGCCCGAAAAACTGTTTTTT.

The rearrangement uses TRBV6-5 and TRBJ2-4; D possibly corresponds to TRBD1 (5 bases). CDR1 and CDR2 (germline): MNHEY, SVGAGI. The CDR3 runs to 15 residues. V was clipped by 4 bases and J by 7 bases, with 17 bases between them. The CDR3 DNA sequence: TGTGCCAGCAGTTCAACGACAGCCCGGCGGAACATTCAGTACTTC. Translation: CASSSTTARRNIQYF.

The genes are TRBV27 and TRBJ2-1; D might be TRBD2 (6 bases). Germline V lookup: CDR1 MNHEY, CDR2 SMNVEV (reference sequence). With 10 bases removed from V and 0 bases from J, the gap between germline ends came to 10 bases. CDR3 size: 13 residues. The DNA for the CDR3 is TGTGCCAAGGGAGCGGGCTCCTACAATGAGCAGTTCTTC. Protein: CAKGAGSYNEQFF.

V usage is TRBV9 and J usage is TRBJ2-6; 10 bases align to TRBD2. From germline, CDR1 is SGDLS and CDR2 YYNGEE. V shed 3 bases and J 4 bases; nucleotides not matched to a gene: 10. The CDR3 consists of 18 residues. CDR3 sequence reads: CASSAVSGRATGANVLTF. The DNA for the CDR3 is TGTGCCAGCAGCGCCGTAAGCGGGAGGGCGACCGGGGCCAACGTCCTGACTTTC. The variable domain in full, completed from reference TRBV9 and TRBJ2-6, reads DSGVTQTPKHLITATGQRVTLRCSPRSGDLSVYWYQQSLDQGLQFLIQYYNGEERAKGNILERFSAQQFPDLHSELNLSSLELGDSALYFCASSAVSGRATGANVLTFGAGSRLTVL.

The chain has TRBV5-1 and TRBJ1-2; D is unresolved. Deletions cut 3 bases from V and 4 bases from J, with 19 bases between. This CDR3 is built from 16 residues. CDR1 is SGHRS, CDR2 YFSETQ, per germline. The CDR3 DNA reads as TGCGCCAGCAGCTCCCGGGAAGACAACCTATCCTATGGCTACACCTTC. This encodes CASSSREDNLSYGYTF.

This chain connects TRBV5-1 to TRBJ2-1; 9 bases match TRBD1. This CDR3 is 14 amino acids long. After removal of 0 bases from V and 9 bases from J, the junction contained 4 bases not matched to a gene. CDR1 and CDR2 from the germline V gene are SGHRS and YFSETQ. The CDR3 sequence is CASSLDRGPGEQFF. In nucleotides, the CDR3 is TGCGCCAGCAGCTTGGACAGGGGGCCGGGTGAGCAGTTCTTC. Full variable domain (remainder filled in from reference TRBV5-1 and TRBJ2-1): KAGVTQTPRYLIKTRGQQVTLSCSPISGHRSVSWYQQTPGQGLQFLFEYFSETQRNKGNFPGRFSGRQFSNSRSEMNVSTLELGDSALYLCASSLDRGPGEQFFGPGTRLTVL.

This clone was seen only once. The rearrangement links TRBV30 to TRBJ2-5; weak D call: TRBD2 (6 bases). The germline V gene encodes CDR1 GTSNPN and CDR2 SVGIG (reference sequence). V dropped 0 bases and J dropped 2 bases, with 16 bases sitting between them. The length of the CDR3 is 16 residues. The DNA for the CDR3 is TGTGCCTGGAGTGTTTTTGGCCGGGCGGGGCAAGAGACCCAGTACTTC. Translated, it gives CAWSVFGRAGQETQYF.

This chain joins TRBV5-4 and TRBJ1-5; D is uncertain. V gave up 4 bases and J gave up 1 base, with 9 bases separating them. This CDR3 is 14 amino acids long. Germline V gene data show CDR1 as SGHNT and CDR2 as YYREEE (reference sequence). The DNA of the CDR3 is TGTGCCAGCAGCCAAGGGAGGAGCAATCAGCCCCAGCATTTT. This sequence encodes CASSQGRSNQPQHF. Variable domain in full (rest from reference TRBV5-4 and TRBJ1-5): ETGVTQSPTHLIKTRGQQVTLRCSSQSGHNTVSWYQQALGQGPQFIFQYYREEENGRGNFPPRFSGLQFPNYSSELNVNALELDDSALYLCASSQGRSNQPQHFGDGTRLSIL.

This clone was observed a handful of times. The rearrangement joins TRBV2 to TRBJ2-1, with D possibly being TRBD2 (7 bases). Germline loops: CDR1 SNHLY, CDR2 FYNNEI. V shed 1 base and J shed 8 bases, with 21 bases lying between them. The CDR3 covers 17 residues. The chain's CDR3 is CASSEGAITGAGDEQFF. The CDR3, as DNA: TGTGCCAGCAGTGAAGGGGCGATTACGGGGGCGGGGGATGAGCAGTTCTTC. The whole variable domain, remainder taken from reference TRBV2 and TRBJ2-1, is EPEVTQTPSHQVTQMGQEVILRCVPISNHLYFYWYRQILGQKVEFLVSFYNNEISEKSEIFDDQFSVERPDGSNFTLKIRSTKLEDSAMYFCASSEGAITGAGDEQFFGPGTRLTVL.

This clone was detected once. The chain carries TRBV18 and TRBJ2-5, with a possible D match to TRBD1 (6 bases). The V and J ends lost 3 bases and 3 bases respectively, with 8 bases between them. Germline V gene lookup returns CDR1 KGHSH and CDR2 LQKENI. The CDR3 totals 13 residues. CDR3 nucleotide sequence: TGTGCCAGCTCACCGAACAGGGAAGAGACCCAGTACTTC. It encodes CASSPNREETQYF.

This clone was found a few times. This chain uses TRBV27 with TRBJ2-3, with 8 bases that match TRBD1. The CDR3 spans 16 residues. Germline CDR1 and CDR2: MNHEY and SMNVEV (reference sequence). V shed 7 bases, J shed 4 bases, and the junction held 13 bases outside the gene matches. The chain's CDR3 is CASTPRQGPDSDTQYF. CDR3 DNA: TGTGCCAGCACCCCTCGACAGGGGCCGGATTCAGATACGCAGTATTTT.

This clone was seen more than once but under ten times. V and J are TRBV5-1 and TRBJ2-3; 9 bases agree with TRBD1. The germline V gene encodes CDR1 SGHRS and CDR2 YFSETQ. The CDR3 is made up of 16 amino acids. V shed 2 bases and J 3 bases; nucleotides not matched to a gene: 7. CDR3 sequence (DNA): TGCGCCAGCAGCTTAAATACAGGGGGCAAGACAGATACGCAGTATTTT. Its protein is CASSLNTGGKTDTQYF. Using reference TRBV5-1 and TRBJ2-3 for the parts outside the CDR3, the full variable domain is KAGVTQTPRYLIKTRGQQVTLSCSPISGHRSVSWYQQTPGQGLQFLFEYFSETQRNKGNFPGRFSGRQFSNSRSEMNVSTLELGDSALYLCASSLNTGGKTDTQYFGPGTRLTVL.

This chain uses TRBV28 with TRBJ2-7; possible D gene TRBD2, 6 bases. In germline, CDR1 is MDHEN, CDR2 SYDVKM. Trimming shortened V by 2 bases and J by 6 bases, and 14 bases separated the two germline ends. The CDR3 sequence is 14 residues long. The CDR3 is CASSLGGTRVEQYF. The CDR3 DNA reads TGTGCCAGCAGTTTAGGAGGGACGAGAGTCGAGCAGTACTTC. The full variable domain, with the rest looked up from reference TRBV28 and TRBJ2-7, is DVKVTQSSRYLVKRTGEKVFLECVQDMDHENMFWYRQDPGLGLRLIYFSYDVKMKEKGDIPEGYSVSREKKERFSLILESASTNQTSMYLCASSLGGTRVEQYFGPGTRLTVT.

This clone was seen only a few times. V and J are TRBV9 and TRBJ1-1; D possibly corresponds to TRBD1 (6 bases). Germline CDR1 and CDR2: SGDLS and YYNGEE. The V end was cut by 4 bases, the J end by 5 bases, with 12 bases between. The CDR3 has 13 amino acids. In DNA, the CDR3 is TGTGCCAGCAGCCCACAGACAGGAACTGAAGCTTTCTTT. As protein: CASSPQTGTEAFF.